The sequence of this T cell receptor (beta chain) was determined in a study of blood T cell repertoires in COVID-19. Authors' analysis steps: Counts of nucleated cells, estimated from reference gene primer amplification, were obtained. Assay: immunoSEQ multiplex PCR; the TCRdb copy retains only in-frame clones and omits some. The V and J calls and clone size come from that table; D and trimming were worked out from the DNA. The sample includes under 400,000 clones, under 90% of them seen just once. The CDR3 totals 13 residues. V lost 3 bases and J lost 8, with 13 bases in between. Seattle cases were enrolled at active infection and followed longitudinally.

The chain recombines TRBV12-3 or TRBV12-4 with TRBJ1-1; unclear D gene. Input material: peripheral blood. This receptor was taken from a woman aged 25 to 45 with COVID-19, enrolled during active disease. The CDR3: CASSFTGDGEAFF. Written as DNA, the CDR3 is TGTGCCAGCAGTTTTACCGGGGATGGAGAAGCTTTCTTT.